A single sample gave rise to the 27 T cell receptor beta chains below, sequenced in a study of T cells in Graves' hyperthyroidism and ophthalmopathy. TCR beta CDR3 region amplification was performed from RNA transcripts. The HTBI primer set served for first-round RT-PCR of the TCR CDR3. TCRdb re-derived calls from the multiplex PCR reads in MiXCR, one entry per CDR3 protein. The sample carries some 370,000 distinct CDR3 sequences, roughly 13% recorded once. Sequenced sample: blood. The receptors here all came from a man between 50 and 59 years old with Graves' ophthalmopathy.

On this clonotype itself: A much more abundant neighbour one base away suggests this may be a read error. The chain has TRBV15 and TRBJ2-3, with TRBD1 identical over 10 bases. The V and J ends lost 6 bases and 7 bases, in that order; junction bases with no gene match: 7. Germline V gives CDR1 LNHNV, CDR2 YYDKDF (reference sequence). The CDR3 has 14 amino acids. The CDR3 region is CATSRDRGTNTQYF. CDR3 in DNA: TGTGCCACCAGTCGGGACAGGGGTACAAATACGCAGTATTTT.

The gene calls are TRBV20-1 and TRBJ2-1; 9 bases are a match to TRBD2. CDR1 and CDR2 (germline): DFQATT, SNEGSKA (reference sequence). The CDR3 has 13 amino acids. In DNA form, the CDR3 reads TGCAGCCCGACTAGCGGAGGCTACAATGAGCAGTTCTTC. Translating gives CSPTSGGYNEQFF.

CDR3 sequence reads: CASSKRLADTGELFF. CDR3 sequence (DNA): TGTGCCAGCAGCAAGAGACTAGCGGACACCGGGGAGCTGTTTTTT. V and J are TRBV6-1 and TRBJ2-2; 9 bases line up with TRBD2. The CDR3 has 15 amino acids. V shed 6 bases, J shed 3 bases, and the junction held 5 bases outside the gene matches. The germline CDR1 and CDR2 sequences are MNHNS and SASEGT.

This clonotype was picked up many times. The V gene is TRBV10-2, the J gene TRBJ2-6; D remains unclear. Germline V gives CDR1 WSHSY, CDR2 SAAADI. The CDR3 totals 17 residues. The V end lost 2 bases, the J end lost 1 base, and 12 bases lay between the germline ends. The CDR3: CASSEDVSASGANVLTF. The CDR3 DNA reads as TGCGCCAGCAGTGAGGACGTGTCGGCGTCTGGGGCCAACGTCCTGACTTTC.

In this sample, this clonotype turned up a few times. V usage is TRBV2 and J usage is TRBJ2-5, with D possibly matching TRBD2 (5 bases). The V gene lost 5 bases and the J gene lost 9 bases, with 19 bases spanning the gap. The CDR3 has 14 amino acids. Germline loops: CDR1 SNHLY, CDR2 FYNNEI. In nucleotides, the CDR3 is TGTGCCAGCAGTCCCACTAGTATAGCTGCGGCCCAGTACTTC. This sequence encodes CASSPTSIAAAQYF.

In its sample, this clonotype was seen many times. The rearrangement uses TRBV18 and TRBJ2-7; D perhaps matches TRBD1 (6 bases). The CDR3 has 16 residues. Germline V gene data show CDR1 as KGHSH and CDR2 as LQKENI. Trimming removed 0 bases from V and 6 bases from J, with 18 bases in between. CDR3 in DNA: TGTGCCAGCTCACCACCGAATATTCGGACAGCCGGCGAGCAGTACTTC. Protein product: CASSPPNIRTAGEQYF.

There are a few counts of this clonotype. This chain connects TRBV7-3 to TRBJ1-2; tentative D call: TRBD1 (5 bases). CDR3 length: 12 amino acids. Trimming shortened V by 5 bases and J by 6 bases, and 10 bases separated the two germline ends. In germline, CDR1 is SGHTA, CDR2 FQGTGA. The CDR3 bases are TGTGCCAGCAGCGTTTGGGGCGATGGCTACACCTTC. This encodes CASSVWGDGYTF.

A remark on this clonotype: This may be a read error, as it is one base from a much larger clone. J is TRBJ1-1 and V is TRBV30; TRBD1 aligns across 7 bases. Trimming took 5 bases from V and 5 from J; bases not matched to a gene: 5. Per germline, CDR1 GTSNPN and CDR2 SVGIG (reference sequence). The CDR3 has 12 residues. CDR3 residues: CAWGDSPTEAFF. As DNA, the CDR3 is TGTGCCTGGGGGGACAGTCCAACTGAAGCTTTCTTT.

About this clonotype itself: A single base separates this from a much larger clone, so it may be a read error. V and J are TRBV6-1 and TRBJ1-6; TRBD1 matches 7 bases. Germline CDR1 reads MNHNS; CDR2 reads SASEGT. The CDR3 is 14 amino acids. This chain's CDR3 is CTSSGRQDRSPLHF. CDR3 bases: TGTACCAGCAGTGGGCGGCAGGACAGGTCACCCCTCCACTTT.

This clonotype was counted a few times. The gene calls are TRBV9 and TRBJ1-5, with D maybe TRBD1 (5 bases). Germline CDR1 reads SGDLS; CDR2 reads YYNGEE. V was cut by 3 bases and J by 5 bases, with 12 bases left in between. The CDR3 is made up of 14 amino acids. CDR3 coding DNA: TGTGCCAGCAGCGCCGGGACCGACCATCAGCCCCAGCATTTT. Translated, it gives CASSAGTDHQPQHF.

In this sample, this clonotype turned up many times. V is TRBV5-5 and J is TRBJ2-3, with D maybe TRBD2 (5 bases). In germline, CDR1 is SGHKS, CDR2 YYEKEE (reference sequence). The CDR3 is 14 residues long. V lost 4 bases to trimming and J lost 3 bases, with 12 bases between them. Written as DNA, the CDR3 is TGTGCCAGCAGCCCCGAGCCGGGGACAGATACGCAGTATTTT. This translates into CASSPEPGTDTQYF. The variable domain in full, with the rest retrieved from reference TRBV5-5 and TRBJ2-3, is DAGVTQSPTHLIKTRGQQVTLRCSPISGHKSVSWYQQVLGQGPQFIFQYYEKEERGRGNFPDRFSARQFPNYSSELNVNALLLGDSALYLCASSPEPGTDTQYFGPGTRLTVL.

This clonotype was seen ten or more times. The genes are TRBV5-1 and TRBJ2-2; 8 bases agree with TRBD1. The CDR3 sequence is 15 residues long. In germline, CDR1 is SGHRS, CDR2 YFSETQ. J gave up 7 bases and V 4 bases, and 9 bases lay outside the gene matches. CDR3 sequence: CASSPSTGANGELFF. In DNA form, the CDR3 reads TGCGCCAGCAGCCCCTCGACAGGGGCGAACGGGGAGCTGTTTTTT.

The table lists this clonotype with a few counts. V gene TRBV24-1 combines with J gene TRBJ2-1; tentative D call: TRBD2 (7 bases). The CDR3 runs 16 residues. Per germline, CDR1 KGHDR and CDR2 SFDVKD. Trimming removed 5 bases from V and 8 bases from J, with 21 bases in between. The CDR3 protein is CATSVEGGGYPYEQFF. The CDR3 DNA reads as TGTGCCACCAGTGTTGAGGGGGGGGGTTACCCCTATGAGCAGTTCTTC.

The V and J genes are TRBV7-9 and TRBJ2-3; 7 nucleotides match TRBD1. With V trimmed by 4 bases and J by 2 bases, 15 bases remained unmatched. In germline, CDR1 is SEHNR, CDR2 FQNEAQ (reference sequence). The CDR3 loop spans 18 amino acids. DNA for the CDR3: TGTGCCAGCAGCTCCGTAATCTGGAGGACAGGAGTCACAGATACGCAGTATTTT. It translates to CASSSVIWRTGVTDTQYF.

This clonotype was seen many times. This chain uses TRBV12-3 or TRBV12-4 with TRBJ2-2; D ambiguous. This CDR3 is 16 amino acids long. Deletions cut 1 base from V and 3 bases from J, with 12 bases between. CDR3 DNA sequence: TGTGCCAGCAGTTTAGGTCCTGGGGTCGACACCGGGGAGCTGTTTTTT. Its translation: CASSLGPGVDTGELFF.

In its sample, this clonotype was seen many times. The chain joins TRBV7-9 to TRBJ1-5; D perhaps matches TRBD1 (6 bases). Germline values: CDR1 SEHNR, CDR2 FQNEAQ (reference sequence). This CDR3 has 16 amino acids. The V gene lost 3 bases and the J gene lost 6 bases, with 18 bases spanning the gap. DNA of the CDR3: TGTGCCAGCAGCTTGGGGACCGGGACAAGAAGTCAGCCCCAGCATTTT. Its translation is CASSLGTGTRSQPQHF.

This clonotype was seen at least ten times. The chain carries TRBV11-3 and TRBJ1-6; tentative D call: TRBD1 (6 bases). From germline, CDR1 is SGHNT and CDR2 YENEEA. V lost 1 base to trimming and J lost 6 bases, with 13 bases between them. The CDR3 is 16 residues long. This CDR3 reads CASSLVSGAANSPLHF. CDR3 DNA sequence: TGTGCCAGCAGCTTAGTGTCGGGGGCGGCTAATTCACCCCTCCACTTT.

In this sample, this clonotype turned up many times. V is TRBV20-1 and J is TRBJ2-3, with 12 bases matching TRBD2. From germline, CDR1 is DFQATT and CDR2 SNEGSKA (reference sequence). This CDR3 is 16 amino acids long. V shed 1 base and J 4 bases; nucleotides not matched to a gene: 6. Here the CDR3 DNA reads TGCAGTGCTAGAGGTCCTAGCGGGAGGGCCTCAGATACGCAGTATTTT. This translates into CSARGPSGRASDTQYF.

On this clonotype itself: This may be a read error: a much more frequent sequence differs by one nucleotide. The chain joins TRBV5-1 to TRBJ1-3, with TRBD1 identical over 7 bases. The J segment lost 1 base and the V segment lost 0 bases, leaving 4 bases of the junction unmatched. The CDR3 is made up of 16 amino acids. Germline CDR1 reads SGHRS; CDR2 reads YFSETQ. Written as DNA, the CDR3 is TGCGCCAGCAGCTTGGGGGACAGTGTTTCTGGAAACACCATATATTTT. Its protein is CASSLGDSVSGNTIYF.

The J gene is TRBJ2-7, the V gene TRBV19, with 8 bases fitting TRBD2. The V gene's germline CDR1 is LNHDA and CDR2 SQIVND (reference sequence). J lost 2 bases, V lost 3 bases, and 6 bases had no gene match. This CDR3 is built from 15 residues. The CDR3 DNA is TGTGCCAGTAGTATCGGGGTAGCGGGAACCTACGAGCAGTACTTC. Translated, it gives CASSIGVAGTYEQYF.

This clonotype was seen a few times. The chain uses TRBV19 and TRBJ1-4; 7 bases fit TRBD1. Losses at the gene ends were 7 bases for V and 4 bases for J; bases not matched to a gene: 6. Germline CDR1 LNHDA, CDR2 SQIVND (reference sequence). The CDR3 spans 14 residues. The CDR3 DNA follows: TGTGCCAGTAACACAGGGGAAAATAATGAAAAACTGTTTTTT. As protein: CASNTGENNEKLFF.

This chain links TRBV18 with TRBJ1-1, with TRBD1 matching over 9 bases. Trimming cost V 3 bases and J 1 base; bases outside gene matches: 6. Germline V gene sequence: CDR1 KGHSH, CDR2 LQKENI. The CDR3 is 16 residues long. The CDR3 nucleotides are TGTGCCAGCTCACCCCTGGGACAGGGAGGGAACACTGAAGCTTTCTTT. This encodes CASSPLGQGGNTEAFF.

The sample holds many counts of this clonotype. The genes are TRBV5-1 and TRBJ2-3; D is unclear. CDR1 SGHRS and CDR2 YFSETQ come from the germline V gene. The CDR3 consists of 14 residues. V lost 3 bases, J lost 0 bases, and 8 bases lay in between. The CDR3 nucleotides read TGCGCCAGCAGCTCCACCTTTAGCACAGATACGCAGTATTTT. It codes for CASSSTFSTDTQYF. Full variable domain (outside the CDR3, taken from reference TRBV5-1 and TRBJ2-3): KAGVTQTPRYLIKTRGQQVTLSCSPISGHRSVSWYQQTPGQGLQFLFEYFSETQRNKGNFPGRFSGRQFSNSRSEMNVSTLELGDSALYLCASSSTFSTDTQYFGPGTRLTVL.

This clonotype was counted a few times. The V gene is TRBV10-3, the J gene TRBJ2-4; tentatively, D is TRBD1 (6 bases). V lost 3 bases and J 2 bases, leaving 23 bases between the germline ends. The CDR3 sequence is 19 residues long. Germline CDR1 reads ENHRY; CDR2 reads SYGVKD. The CDR3 spells CAISESLVGRGRSKNIQYF. The CDR3 DNA follows: TGTGCCATCAGTGAATCACTTGTGGGCAGGGGCAGGTCCAAAAACATTCAGTACTTC.

This rearrangement joins TRBV5-6 to TRBJ1-1; TRBD1 is a possible D gene (5 bases). V was cut by 1 base and J by 1 base, with 11 bases left in between. The CDR3 extends over 15 amino acids. The germline V gene encodes CDR1 SGHDT and CDR2 YYEEEE. For the CDR3, the DNA is TGTGCCAGCAGCTTGAGGCGCAGGGAGAACACTGAAGCTTTCTTT. Translated: CASSLRRRENTEAFF.

Many counts were recorded for this clonotype. The rearrangement uses TRBV11-1 and TRBJ2-1; 15 nucleotides align to TRBD2. CDR1 is SGHAT, CDR2 FQDESV, per germline (reference sequence). Trimming removed 5 bases from V and 6 bases from J; junction bases left unmatched: 2. The CDR3 covers 15 residues. CDR3 protein: CASSGLAGGPNEQFF. The CDR3 DNA follows: TGTGCCAGCAGCGGACTAGCGGGAGGGCCCAATGAGCAGTTCTTC.

In its sample, this clonotype was seen many times. J is TRBJ1-5 and V is TRBV6-1; TRBD1 might be the D (5 bases). Germline V CDR1 and CDR2: MNHNS, SASEGT. This CDR3 spans 15 amino acids. Trimming removed 1 base from V and 7 bases from J, with 14 bases in between. This CDR3 reads CASSEGVQGGQPQHF. The CDR3 coding sequence is TGTGCCAGCAGTGAAGGGGTCCAGGGAGGACAGCCCCAGCATTTT.